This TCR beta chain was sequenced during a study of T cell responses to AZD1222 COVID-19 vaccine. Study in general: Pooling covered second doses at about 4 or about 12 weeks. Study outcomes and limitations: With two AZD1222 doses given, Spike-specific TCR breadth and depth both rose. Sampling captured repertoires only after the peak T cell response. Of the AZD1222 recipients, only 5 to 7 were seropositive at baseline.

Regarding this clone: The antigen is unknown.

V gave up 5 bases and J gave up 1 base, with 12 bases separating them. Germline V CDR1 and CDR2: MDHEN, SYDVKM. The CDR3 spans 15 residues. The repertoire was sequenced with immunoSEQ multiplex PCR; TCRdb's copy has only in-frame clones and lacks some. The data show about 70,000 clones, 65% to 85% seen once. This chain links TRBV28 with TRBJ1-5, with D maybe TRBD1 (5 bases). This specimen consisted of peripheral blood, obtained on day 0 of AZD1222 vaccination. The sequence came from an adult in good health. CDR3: CASSPAGGSNQPQHF. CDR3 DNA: TGTGCCAGCAGTCCGGCCGGGGGAAGCAATCAGCCCCAGCATTTT.